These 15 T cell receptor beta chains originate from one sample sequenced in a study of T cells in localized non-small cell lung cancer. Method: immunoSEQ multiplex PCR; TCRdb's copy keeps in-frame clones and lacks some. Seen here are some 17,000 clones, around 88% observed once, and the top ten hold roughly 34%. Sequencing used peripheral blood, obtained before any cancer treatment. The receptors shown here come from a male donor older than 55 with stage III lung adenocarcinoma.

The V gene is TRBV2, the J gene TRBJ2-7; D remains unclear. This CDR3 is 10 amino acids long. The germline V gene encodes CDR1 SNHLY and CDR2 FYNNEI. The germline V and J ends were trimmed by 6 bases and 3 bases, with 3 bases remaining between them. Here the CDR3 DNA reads TGTGCCAGCAGCGACTACGAGCAGTACTTC. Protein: CASSDYEQYF.

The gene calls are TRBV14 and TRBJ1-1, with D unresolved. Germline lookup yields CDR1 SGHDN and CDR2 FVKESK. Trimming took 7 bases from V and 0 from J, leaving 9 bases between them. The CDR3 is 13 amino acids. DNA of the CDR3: TGTGCCAGCAAGGGAGTCTTGAACACTGAAGCTTTCTTT. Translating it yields CASKGVLNTEAFF.

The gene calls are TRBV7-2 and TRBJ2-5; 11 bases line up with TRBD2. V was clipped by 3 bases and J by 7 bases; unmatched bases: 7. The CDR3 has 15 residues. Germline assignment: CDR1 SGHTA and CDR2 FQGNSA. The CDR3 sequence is CASSFLSGGAGTQYF. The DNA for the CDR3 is TGTGCCAGCAGCTTTCTTAGCGGGGGGGCAGGGACCCAGTACTTC.

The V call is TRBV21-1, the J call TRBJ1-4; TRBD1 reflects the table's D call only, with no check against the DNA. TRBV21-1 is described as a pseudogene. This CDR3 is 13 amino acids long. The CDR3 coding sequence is TGTGCCAGCGTGACAGGGGCCCAGGGAAAACTGTTTTTT. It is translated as CASVTGAQGKLFF.

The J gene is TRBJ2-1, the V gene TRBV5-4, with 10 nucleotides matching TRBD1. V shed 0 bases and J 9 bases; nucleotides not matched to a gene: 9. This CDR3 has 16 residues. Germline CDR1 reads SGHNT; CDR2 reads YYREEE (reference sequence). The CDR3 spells CASSLVGTGAFGEQFF. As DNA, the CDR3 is TGTGCCAGCAGCTTGGTAGGGACAGGGGCTTTTGGTGAGCAGTTCTTC. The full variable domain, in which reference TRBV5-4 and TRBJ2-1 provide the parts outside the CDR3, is ETGVTQSPTHLIKTRGQQVTLRCSSQSGHNTVSWYQQALGQGPQFIFQYYREEENGRGNFPPRFSGLQFPNYSSELNVNALELDDSALYLCASSLVGTGAFGEQFFGPGTRLTVL.

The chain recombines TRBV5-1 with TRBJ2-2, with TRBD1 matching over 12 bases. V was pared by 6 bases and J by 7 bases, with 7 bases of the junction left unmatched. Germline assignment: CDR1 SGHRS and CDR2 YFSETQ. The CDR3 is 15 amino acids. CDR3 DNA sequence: TGCGCCAGCATCCCCGGGACAGGGGGCCTCGGGGAGCTGTTTTTT. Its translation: CASIPGTGGLGELFF.

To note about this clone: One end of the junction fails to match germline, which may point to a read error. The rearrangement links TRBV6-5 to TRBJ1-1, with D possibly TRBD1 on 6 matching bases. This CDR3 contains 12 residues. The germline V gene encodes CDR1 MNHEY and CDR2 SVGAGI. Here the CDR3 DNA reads TGTGCCAGCAGTTATGGGGACACCGAAGCTTTCTTT. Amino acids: CASSYGDTEAFF.

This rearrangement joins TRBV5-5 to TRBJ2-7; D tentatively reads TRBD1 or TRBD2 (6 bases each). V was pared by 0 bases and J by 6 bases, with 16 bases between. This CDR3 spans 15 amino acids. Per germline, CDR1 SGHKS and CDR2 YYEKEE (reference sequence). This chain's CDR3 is CASSLDRGLLSEQYF. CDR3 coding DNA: TGTGCCAGCAGCTTGGATCGGGGGCTTTTGAGCGAGCAGTACTTC. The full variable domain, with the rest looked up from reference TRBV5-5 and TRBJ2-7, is DAGVTQSPTHLIKTRGQQVTLRCSPISGHKSVSWYQQVLGQGPQFIFQYYEKEERGRGNFPDRFSARQFPNYSSELNVNALLLGDSALYLCASSLDRGLLSEQYFGPGTRLTVT.

CDR3 in DNA: TGCGCCAGCAGCTTGTTGGATGGCTCTGGAAACACCATATATTTT. Translated, it gives CASSLLDGSGNTIYF. This rearrangement joins TRBV5-1 to TRBJ1-3; no firm D call. The V and J ends lost 1 base and 0 bases respectively, with 8 bases between them. CDR1 and CDR2 from the germline V gene are SGHRS and YFSETQ. The CDR3 spans 15 residues.

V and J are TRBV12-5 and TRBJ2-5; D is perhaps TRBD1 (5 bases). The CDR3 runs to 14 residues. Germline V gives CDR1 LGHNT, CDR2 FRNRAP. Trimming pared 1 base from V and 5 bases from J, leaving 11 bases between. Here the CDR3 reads CASGLGPRAETQYF. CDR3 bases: TGTGCTAGTGGTTTGGGGCCCAGGGCGGAGACCCAGTACTTC. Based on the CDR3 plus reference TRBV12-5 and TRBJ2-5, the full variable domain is DARVTQTPRHKVTEMGQEVTMRCQPILGHNTVFWYRQTMMQGLELLAYFRNRAPLDDSGMPKDRFSAEMPDATLATLKIQPSEPRDSAVYFCASGLGPRAETQYFGPGTRLLVL.

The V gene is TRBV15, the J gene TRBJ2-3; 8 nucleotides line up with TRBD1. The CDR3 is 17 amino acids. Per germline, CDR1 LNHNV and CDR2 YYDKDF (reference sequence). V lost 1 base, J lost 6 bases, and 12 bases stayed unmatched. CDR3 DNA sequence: TGTGCCACCAGCAGAGGACGTGGACAGGGTTCCCGCGATACGCAGTATTTT. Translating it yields CATSRGRGQGSRDTQYF.

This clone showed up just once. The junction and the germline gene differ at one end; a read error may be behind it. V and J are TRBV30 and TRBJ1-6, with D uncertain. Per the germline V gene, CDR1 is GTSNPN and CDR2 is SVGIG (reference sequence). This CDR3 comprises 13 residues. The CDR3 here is CAWSVQYISPLHF. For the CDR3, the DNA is TGTGCCTGGAGTGTACAGTATATTTCACCCCTCCACTTT.

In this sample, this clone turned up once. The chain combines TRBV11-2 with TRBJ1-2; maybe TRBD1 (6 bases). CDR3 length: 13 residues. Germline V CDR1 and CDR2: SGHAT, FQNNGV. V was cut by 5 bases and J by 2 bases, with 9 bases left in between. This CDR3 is CASSVTGNYGYTF. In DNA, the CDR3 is TGTGCCAGCAGCGTAACAGGGAACTATGGCTACACCTTC.

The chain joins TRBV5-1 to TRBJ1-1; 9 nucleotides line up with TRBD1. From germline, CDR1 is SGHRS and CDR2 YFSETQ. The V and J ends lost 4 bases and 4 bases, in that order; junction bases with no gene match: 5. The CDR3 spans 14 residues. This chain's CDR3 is CASSRTGVVTEAFF. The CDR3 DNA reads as TGCGCCAGCAGCCGGACAGGGGTAGTCACTGAAGCTTTCTTT.

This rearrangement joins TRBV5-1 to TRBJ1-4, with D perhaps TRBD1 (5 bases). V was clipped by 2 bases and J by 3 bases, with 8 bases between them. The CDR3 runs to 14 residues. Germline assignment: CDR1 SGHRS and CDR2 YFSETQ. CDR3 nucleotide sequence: TGCGCCAGCAGCTTAAGGGGAGCTAATGAAAAACTGTTTTTT. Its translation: CASSLRGANEKLFF.